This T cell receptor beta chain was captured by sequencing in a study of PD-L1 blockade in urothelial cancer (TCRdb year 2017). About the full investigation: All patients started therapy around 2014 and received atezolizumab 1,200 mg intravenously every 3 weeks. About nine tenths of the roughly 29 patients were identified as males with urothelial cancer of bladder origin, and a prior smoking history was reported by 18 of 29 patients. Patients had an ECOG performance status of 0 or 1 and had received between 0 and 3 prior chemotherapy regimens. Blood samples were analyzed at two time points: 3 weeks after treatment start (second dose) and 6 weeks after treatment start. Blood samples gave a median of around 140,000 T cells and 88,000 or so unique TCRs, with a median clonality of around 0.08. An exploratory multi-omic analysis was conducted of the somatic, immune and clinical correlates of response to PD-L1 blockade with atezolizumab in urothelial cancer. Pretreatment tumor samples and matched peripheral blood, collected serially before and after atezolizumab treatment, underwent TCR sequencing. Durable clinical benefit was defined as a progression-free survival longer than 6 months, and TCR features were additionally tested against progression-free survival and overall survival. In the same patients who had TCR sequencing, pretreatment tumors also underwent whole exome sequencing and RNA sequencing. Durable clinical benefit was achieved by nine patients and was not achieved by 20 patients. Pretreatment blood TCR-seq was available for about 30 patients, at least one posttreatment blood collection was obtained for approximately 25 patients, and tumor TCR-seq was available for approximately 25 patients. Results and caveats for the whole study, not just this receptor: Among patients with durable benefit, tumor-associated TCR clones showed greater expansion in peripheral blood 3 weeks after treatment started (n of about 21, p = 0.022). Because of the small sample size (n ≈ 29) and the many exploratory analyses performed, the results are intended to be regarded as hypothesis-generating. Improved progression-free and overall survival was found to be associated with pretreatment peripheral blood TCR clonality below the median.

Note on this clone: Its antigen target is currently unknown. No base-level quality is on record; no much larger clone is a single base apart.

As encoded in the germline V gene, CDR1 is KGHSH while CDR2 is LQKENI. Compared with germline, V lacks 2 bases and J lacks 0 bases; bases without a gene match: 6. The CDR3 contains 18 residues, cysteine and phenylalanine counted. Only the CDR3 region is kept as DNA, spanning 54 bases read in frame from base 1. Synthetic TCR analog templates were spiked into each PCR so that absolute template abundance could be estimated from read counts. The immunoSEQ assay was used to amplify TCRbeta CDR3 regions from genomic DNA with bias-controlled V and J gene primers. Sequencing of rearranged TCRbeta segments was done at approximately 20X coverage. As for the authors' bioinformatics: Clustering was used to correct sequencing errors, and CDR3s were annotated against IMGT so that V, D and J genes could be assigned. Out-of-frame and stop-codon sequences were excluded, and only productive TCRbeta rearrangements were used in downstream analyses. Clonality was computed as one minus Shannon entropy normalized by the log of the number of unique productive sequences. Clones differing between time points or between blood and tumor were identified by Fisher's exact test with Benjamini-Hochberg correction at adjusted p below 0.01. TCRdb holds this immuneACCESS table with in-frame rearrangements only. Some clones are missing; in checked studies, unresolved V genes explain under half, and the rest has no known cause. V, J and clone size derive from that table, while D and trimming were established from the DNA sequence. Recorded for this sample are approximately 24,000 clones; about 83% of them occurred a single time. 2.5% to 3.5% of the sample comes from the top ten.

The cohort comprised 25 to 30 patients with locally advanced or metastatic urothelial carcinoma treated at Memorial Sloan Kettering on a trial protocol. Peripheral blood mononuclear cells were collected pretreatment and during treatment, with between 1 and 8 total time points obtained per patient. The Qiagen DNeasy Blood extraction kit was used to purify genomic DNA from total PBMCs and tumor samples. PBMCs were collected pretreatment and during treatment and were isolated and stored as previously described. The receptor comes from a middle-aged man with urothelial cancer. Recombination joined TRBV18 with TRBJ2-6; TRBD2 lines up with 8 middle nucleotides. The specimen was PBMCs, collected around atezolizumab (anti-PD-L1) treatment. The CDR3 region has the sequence CASSPLAGLSSGANVLTF. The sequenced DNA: TGTGCCAGCTCACCATTAGCGGGGCTAAGCTCTGGGGCCAACGTCCTGACTTTC.